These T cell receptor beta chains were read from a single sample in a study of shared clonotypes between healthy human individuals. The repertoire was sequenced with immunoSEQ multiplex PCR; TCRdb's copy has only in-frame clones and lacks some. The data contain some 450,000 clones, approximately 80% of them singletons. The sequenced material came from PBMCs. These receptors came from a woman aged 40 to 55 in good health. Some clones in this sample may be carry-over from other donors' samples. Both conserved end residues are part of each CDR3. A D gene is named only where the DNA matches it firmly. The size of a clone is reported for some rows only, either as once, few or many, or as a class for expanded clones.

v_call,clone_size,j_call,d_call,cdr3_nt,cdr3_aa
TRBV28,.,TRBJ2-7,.,TGTGCCAGCACCTCCGAGAGACGGACCTACGAGCAGTACTTC,CASTSERRTYEQYF
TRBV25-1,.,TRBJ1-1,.,TGTGCCAGCAGGTCGGGGAACACTGAAGCTTTCTTT,CASRSGNTEAFF
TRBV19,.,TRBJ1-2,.,TGTGCCAGTAGTATTTCCCAGGGGATCGACGGGGGCTACACCTTC,CASSISQGIDGGYTF
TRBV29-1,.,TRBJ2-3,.,TGCAGCGTTGAGTCGACAGCCAGCACAGATACGCAGTATTTT,CSVESTASTDTQYF
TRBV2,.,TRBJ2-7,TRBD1,TGTGCCAGCAGTGGCCGGGACAGCACCTACGAGCAGTACTTC,CASSGRDSTYEQYF
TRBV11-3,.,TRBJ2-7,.,TGTGCCAGCAGCCCACCGTCGTCCGCCGAGCAGTACTTC,CASSPPSSAEQYF
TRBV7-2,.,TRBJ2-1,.,TGTGCCAGCAGCCCAATACCCCGGATCAGTGGCAATGAGCAGTTCTTC,CASSPIPRISGNEQFF
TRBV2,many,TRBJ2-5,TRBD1,TGTGCCAGCAGTGCGCAAGGGGGCGCCCCAGAGACCCAGTACTTC,CASSAQGGAPETQYF
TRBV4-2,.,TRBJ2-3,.,TGTGCCAGCAGCTCTCCTAAGAGGGGCGATACGCAGTATTTT,CASSSPKRGDTQYF
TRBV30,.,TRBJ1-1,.,TGTGCCTGGAAAGTGAACACTGAAGCTTTCTTT,CAWKVNTEAFF
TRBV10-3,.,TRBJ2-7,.,TGTGCCATCAGTGAGTCTAGTTACGAGCAGTACTTC,CAISESSYEQYF
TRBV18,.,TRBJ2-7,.,TGTGCCAGCTCTCCCAACTCGGGTGGTCCCGAGCAGTACTTC,CASSPNSGGPEQYF
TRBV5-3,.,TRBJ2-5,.,TGTGCCAGAAGCTCCAATGGGGCATGGACAGCCAAAGAGACCCAGTACTTC,CARSSNGAWTAKETQYF
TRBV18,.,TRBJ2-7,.,TGTGCCAGCTCACCACGGTTGGTACAGAGGGCCTACGAGCAGTACTTC,CASSPRLVQRAYEQYF
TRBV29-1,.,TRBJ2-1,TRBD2,TGCAGCGTTGAATCTAGCGGGGTGAATGAGCAGTTCTTC,CSVESSGVNEQFF
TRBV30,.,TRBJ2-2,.,TGTGCCTGGATGAGGCAGAGGGACGGCACCGGGGAGCTGATTTTT,CAWMRQRDGTGELIF
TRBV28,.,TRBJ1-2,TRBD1,TGTGCCAGCAGTTTAACAGGGGGCTGGGCCTATGGCTACACCTTC,CASSLTGGWAYGYTF
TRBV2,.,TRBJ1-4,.,TGTGCCAGCAGAACAGGAATTAGTAATGAAAAACTGTTTTTT,CASRTGISNEKLFF
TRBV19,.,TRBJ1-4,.,TGTGCCAGTAGCCCAAGTCGGTGGGGATATGAAAAACTGTTTTTT,CASSPSRWGYEKLFF
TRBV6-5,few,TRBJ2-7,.,TGTGCCAGCGGGGTCTCCTACGAGCAGTACTTC,CASGVSYEQYF
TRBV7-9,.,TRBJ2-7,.,TGTGCCAGCAGGGGGGACGGCGCCTACGAGCAGTACTTC,CASRGDGAYEQYF
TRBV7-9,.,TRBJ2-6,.,TGTGCCAGCAGCTTAGCGTCGATTTTGGGGCGTGGGGCCAACGTCCTGACTTTC,CASSLASILGRGANVLTF
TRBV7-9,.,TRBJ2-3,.,TGTGCCAGCAGCTCCACAGAAGCAGATACGCAGTATTTT,CASSSTEADTQYF